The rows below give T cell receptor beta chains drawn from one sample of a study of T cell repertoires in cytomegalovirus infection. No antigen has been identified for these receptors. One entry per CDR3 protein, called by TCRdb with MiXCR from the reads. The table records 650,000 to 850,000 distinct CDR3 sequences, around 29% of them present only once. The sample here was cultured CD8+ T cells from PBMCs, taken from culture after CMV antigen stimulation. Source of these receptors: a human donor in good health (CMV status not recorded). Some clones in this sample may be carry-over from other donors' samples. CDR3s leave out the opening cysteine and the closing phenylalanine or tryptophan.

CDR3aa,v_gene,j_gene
ASSKTSNEQF,TRBV7-9,TRBJ2-1
ASTFQGGSSYNEQF,TRBV7-2,TRBJ2-1
ASSLAPREEQY,TRBV12-3/TRBV12-4,TRBJ2-7
ASRAIKVSEAF,TRBV25-1,TRBJ1-1
ASSERNRVYSGTGELF,TRBV6-1,TRBJ2-2
ASSQGYLNTEAF,TRBV4-2,TRBJ1-1
ASSFYETDEQF,TRBV6-2/TRBV6-3,TRBJ2-1
ASSLEVGKVSGNTIY,TRBV5-4,TRBJ1-3
ASSPDREGYKQY,TRBV12-3/TRBV12-4,TRBJ2-7
ASRSLSILAGSTDTQY,TRBV28,TRBJ2-3
ASSLEAAGTTYEQY,TRBV7-6,TRBJ2-7
ASSPPTGTSGNTIY,TRBV7-9,TRBJ1-3
ASSPGNILVNEQF,TRBV7-9,TRBJ2-1
ASSTGINYNEQF,TRBV7-2,TRBJ2-1
ASSRRGPNEQF,TRBV27,TRBJ2-1
ASSFSGTGSNEQF,TRBV7-8,TRBJ2-1
ASTSRPSGNTIY,TRBV2,TRBJ1-3
ASATSGPYNEQF,TRBV6-2/TRBV6-3,TRBJ2-1
ASSQDPRSIFYEQY,TRBV3-1,TRBJ2-7
SVEEGSGYT,TRBV29-1,TRBJ1-2
ASSRDDYEQY,TRBV6-2/TRBV6-3,TRBJ2-7
SARDRGRRSLKGNTIY,TRBV20-1,TRBJ1-3
ASSFLGNEKLF,TRBV19,TRBJ1-4
ASRQTVTGELF,TRBV5-3,TRBJ2-2
SAPNMNYGYT,TRBV20-1,TRBJ1-2
ASTGGEGTEAF,TRBV5-4,TRBJ1-1
ASSFPGGIEETQY,TRBV5-1,TRBJ2-5
ASSPTGGRGTEAF,TRBV4-1,TRBJ1-1
ASSYPGQNYGYT,TRBV6-2/TRBV6-3,TRBJ1-2
ASSFRAATEAF,TRBV28,TRBJ1-1
ASWGQGADTEAF,TRBV28,TRBJ1-1
ASSERTGAGGYT,TRBV6-1,TRBJ1-2
ASSERGNYGYT,TRBV12-3/TRBV12-4,TRBJ1-2
ASSEGPGTEAF,TRBV6-4,TRBJ1-1
ASSQVVGYEQY,TRBV6-5,TRBJ2-7
ASSLGRETEAF,TRBV27,TRBJ1-1
ASSGSVTGFSGNTIY,TRBV7-9,TRBJ1-3
ASSYSRGRIEQF,TRBV6-6,TRBJ2-1
ASSLGPPPATGELF,TRBV7-6,TRBJ2-2
ASSLHREIAKNIQY,TRBV28,TRBJ2-4
VSTPSGGARNTIY,TRBV12-3/TRBV12-4,TRBJ1-3
SFPRGNPNEQF,TRBV29-1,TRBJ2-1
ASSLAGSWNTEAF,TRBV7-2,TRBJ1-1
ASSQENRVSSYEQY,TRBV4-1,TRBJ2-7
ASYPGHMNTEAF,TRBV5-5,TRBJ1-1
ASSEALRLAGSYNEQF,TRBV2,TRBJ2-1